The present T cell receptor beta chain was sequenced within a study of blood T cell repertoires in COVID-19. Study information: Material from acute and convalescent COVID-19 was sourced from the United States, Italy and Spain. T cells, B-cell-depleted T cells, or PBMCs supplied cDNA or gDNA.

Seattle participants joined during active infection and were tracked over time. Authors' analysis steps: Estimates of nucleated cell counts were drawn from the amplification of reference gene primers. TCRdb's copy holds only in-frame clones and misses some; the assay was immunoSEQ multiplex PCR. Clone size and V and J calls were adopted from that table, with D and trimming inferred from the DNA. The table has about 370,000 clones, roughly 86% seen once. Trimming cost V 2 bases and J 7 bases; bases outside gene matches: 4. This CDR3 is built from 14 residues. Germline V gives CDR1 SGHNT, CDR2 YYREEE (reference sequence).

The sequenced sample consisted of peripheral blood. The sequence was collected from a woman younger than 45 with COVID-19, enrolled during active disease. The rearrangement joins TRBV5-4 to TRBJ2-2, with 8 bases lining up with TRBD1. CDR3 sequence: CASSFQGAVGELFF. CDR3 coding DNA: TGTGCCAGCAGCTTTCAGGGGGCGGTCGGGGAGCTGTTTTTT.